These 8 T cell receptor beta chains were all obtained from the same sample, sequenced in a study of blood T cell repertoires in COVID-19. Clones were sequenced by immunoSEQ multiplex PCR, and TCRdb holds only the in-frame ones, with some missing. Of roughly 140,000 clones in the sample, 70% to 85% were seen once. Sequenced sample: peripheral blood. The receptors come from a human donor in a cohort sampled during active COVID-19.

The chain joins TRBV7-8 to TRBJ2-7; no definite D call. Germline CDR1 and CDR2: SGHVS and FQNEAQ. The CDR3 has 13 residues. The V end lost 1 base, the J end lost 3 bases, and 7 bases lay between the germline ends. The CDR3 DNA sequence: TGTGCCAGCAGCTTAGTTCCCTACTACGAGCAGTACTTC. Protein sequence: CASSLVPYYEQYF. The full variable domain, rest sourced from reference TRBV7-8 and TRBJ2-7, is GAGVSQSPRYKVAKRGQDVALRCDPISGHVSLFWYQQALGQGPEFLTYFQNEAQLDKSGLPSDRFFAERPEGSVSTLKIQRTQQEDSAVYLCASSLVPYYEQYFGPGTRLTVT.

This rearrangement joins TRBV4-2 to TRBJ2-5; perhaps TRBD2 as D (6 bases). This CDR3 has 16 residues. In germline, CDR1 is LGHNA, CDR2 YNFKEQ. Deletions cut 4 bases from V and 1 base from J, with 16 bases between. CDR3 region: CASSLGLVGGQETQYF. Written as DNA, the CDR3 is TGTGCCAGCAGCCTCGGTTTGGTGGGGGGCCAAGAGACCCAGTACTTC.

The V gene is TRBV5-1, the J gene TRBJ2-1; 7 bases match TRBD2. J was trimmed by 10 bases and V by 3 bases; bases with no gene match: 10. The CDR3 totals 14 residues. CDR1 is SGHRS and CDR2 is YFSETQ in the germline V gene. This chain's CDR3 is CASSSLVAGEEQFF. The CDR3 DNA reads TGCGCCAGCAGCTCACTGGTGGCGGGGGAGGAGCAGTTCTTC.

The chain employs TRBV9 and TRBJ1-3; possible D gene TRBD1, 5 bases. The ends were cut back, 2 bases at V and 5 bases at J, with 11 bases in the middle. The CDR3 has 14 amino acids. CDR1 is SGDLS and CDR2 is YYNGEE in the germline V gene. The DNA for the CDR3 is TGTGCCAGCAGCGTGTTGGACACGAGAAACACCATATATTTT. Amino acid sequence: CASSVLDTRNTIYF.

This clone was seen a single time. At one end, the junction sequence differs from germline, possibly due to a read error. The chain recombines TRBV5-1 with TRBJ2-7; 7 nucleotides match TRBD1. Germline CDR1 and CDR2: SGHRS and YFSETQ. CDR3 length equals 14 residues. The CDR3: CASSLEGTVQPESF. Here the CDR3 DNA reads TGCGCCAGCAGCTTGGAGGGGACAGTTCAGCCCGAATCATTC.

V is TRBV6-5 and J is TRBJ2-5; TRBD2 agrees at 15 bases. The CDR3 consists of 15 residues. Trimming cost V 7 bases and J 4 bases; bases outside gene matches: 4. Germline V gives CDR1 MNHEY, CDR2 SVGAGI. Here the CDR3 DNA reads TGTGCCAGCACCGGACTAGCGGGGGGGTCAGAGACCCAGTACTTC. As protein: CASTGLAGGSETQYF.

This clone has only one observation. For the CDR3, the DNA is TGTGCCAGCAGCTTAGAAAGACAGGGCTTGAATGGCTACACCTTC. It codes for CASSLERQGLNGYTF. The chain couples TRBV7-2 to TRBJ1-2; 7 bases align to TRBD1. Germline CDR1 is SGHTA and CDR2 is FQGNSA. CDR3 length equals 15 residues. J lost 6 bases, V lost 1 base, and 8 bases had no gene match. Together with reference TRBV7-2 and TRBJ1-2, the CDR3 gives the full variable domain: GAGVSQSPSNKVTEKGKDVELRCDPISGHTALYWYRQSLGQGLEFLIYFQGNSAPDKSGLPSDRFSAERTGGSVSTLTIQRTQQEDSAVYLCASSLERQGLNGYTFGSGTRLTVV.

CDR3 protein: CASSQARWGGDTQYF. In nucleotides, the CDR3 is TGCGCCAGCAGCCAAGCCCGGTGGGGGGGAGATACGCAGTATTTT. The genes are TRBV4-3 and TRBJ2-3, with 7 bases identical to TRBD2. The junction had 6 bases not matched to a gene; V was cut back by 1 base and J by 5 bases. CDR3 length: 15 residues. Germline values: CDR1 LGHNA, CDR2 YSLEER.